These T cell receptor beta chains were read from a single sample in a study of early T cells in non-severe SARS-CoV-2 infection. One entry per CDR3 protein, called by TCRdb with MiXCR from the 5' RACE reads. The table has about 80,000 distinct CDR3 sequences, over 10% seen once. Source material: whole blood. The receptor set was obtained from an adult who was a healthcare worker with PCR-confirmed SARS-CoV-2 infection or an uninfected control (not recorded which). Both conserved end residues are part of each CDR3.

CDR3: CASSETQVYEQYF
V: TRBV6-1
J: TRBJ2-7

CDR3: CASSQDGLAGRVGEQFF
V: TRBV4-3
J: TRBJ2-1

CDR3: CASSQITHGTAGTRGNEKLFF
V: TRBV14
J: TRBJ1-4

CDR3: CASSSQGYEQFF
V: TRBV7-9
J: TRBJ2-1

CDR3: CSVGQGPEAFF
V: TRBV29-1
J: TRBJ1-1

CDR3: CASSPSTRGNEQFF
V: TRBV7-6
J: TRBJ2-1

CDR3: CASSLRQPPDTQYF
V: TRBV28
J: TRBJ2-3

CDR3: CASSLFGGASKNIQYF
V: TRBV28
J: TRBJ2-4

CDR3: CATSDPAGGDTGELFF
V: TRBV24-1
J: TRBJ2-2

CDR3: CVSSPGTGKDTQYF
V: TRBV18
J: TRBJ2-3

CDR3: CASSSSGTLSNEQFF
V: TRBV5-8
J: TRBJ2-1

CDR3: CASSPGTVNQPQHF
V: TRBV18
J: TRBJ1-5

CDR3: CSARDVALEQYF
V: TRBV20-1
J: TRBJ2-7

CDR3: CASSPPMRMRGNYGYTF
V: TRBV18
J: TRBJ1-2

CDR3: CASSEVLGEIAFF
V: TRBV2
J: TRBJ1-1

CDR3: CASSAGSKYGYTF
V: TRBV9
J: TRBJ1-2

CDR3: CSARDRSSSFYEQYF
V: TRBV20-1
J: TRBJ2-7